These T cell receptor beta chains were read from a single sample in a study of control samples from healthy donors and cancer patients. Here immunoSEQ multiplex PCR was the method, and the copy in TCRdb shows in-frame clones only, minus some. The table records some 22,000 clones, around 80% of them present only once. The sequenced material came from PBMCs. These receptor sequences come from a man in his fifties or sixties with colorectal cancer. Each CDR3 is given with its conserved first and last residue. A D gene is named only where the DNA matches it firmly. Only part of the rows carry a size: once, few, many, or a class if the clone is expanded.

J gene | V gene | clone size | D gene | CDR3 protein | CDR3 DNA
TRBJ2-7 | TRBV6-5 | - | - | CASSYDPKQVTYEQYF | TGTGCCAGCAGTTATGACCCGAAGCAGGTTACCTACGAGCAGTACTTC
TRBJ1-6 | TRBV6-1 | - | - | CASSEGNSPLHF | TGTGCCAGCAGTGAAGGCAATTCACCCCTCCACTTT
TRBJ1-5 | TRBV5-1 | - | - | CASSLEGLYQPQHF | TGCGCCAGCAGCTTGGAAGGGCTTTACCAGCCCCAGCATTTT
TRBJ2-2 | TRBV5-1 | - | - | CASSLLQGNTGELFF | TGCGCCAGCAGTTTGCTCCAGGGGAACACCGGGGAGCTGTTTTTT
TRBJ2-1 | TRBV18 | - | TRBD1 | CASSPRTGAVDEQFF | TGTGCCAGCTCACCACGGACAGGGGCTGTGGATGAGCAGTTCTTC
TRBJ2-7 | TRBV6-5 | few | - | CASSFHRDTYEQYF | TGTGCCAGCAGTTTTCACAGGGATACCTACGAGCAGTACTTC
TRBJ1-1 | TRBV19 | - | - | CASNSQGMDTEAFF | TGTGCCAGTAACTCACAGGGAATGGACACTGAAGCTTTCTTT
TRBJ1-1 | TRBV19 | - | - | CASSVQVQNTEAFF | TGTGCCAGTAGTGTCCAGGTCCAGAACACTGAAGCTTTCTTT
TRBJ1-5 | TRBV6-2/TRBV6-3 | - | - | CASSYGAGNQPQHF | TGTGCCAGCAGTTACGGGGCAGGGAATCAGCCCCAGCATTTT
TRBJ2-5 | TRBV5-1 | - | TRBD2 | CASSSPTGLQETQYF | TGCGCCAGCAGCTCGCCGACGGGACTACAAGAGACCCAGTACTTC
TRBJ1-4 | TRBV9 | - | - | CASSVGPGARLFF | TGTGCCAGCAGCGTAGGTCCGGGGGCGAGACTGTTTTTT
TRBJ1-2 | TRBV27 | - | - | CASSLSGVGGLDGYTF | TGTGCCAGCAGTTTATCGGGAGTCGGGGGGCTCGATGGCTACACCTTC
TRBJ1-6 | TRBV18 | - | - | CASSPSNSPLHF | TGTGCCAGCTCACCATCCAATTCACCCCTCCACTTT
TRBJ1-1 | TRBV4-1 | - | - | CASSQDQARANTEAFF | TGCGCCAGCAGCCAAGATCAGGCCAGGGCGAACACTGAAGCTTTCTTT
TRBJ1-5 | TRBV12-3/TRBV12-4 | - | - | CASSYSNQPQHF | TGTGCCAGCAGTTATAGCAATCAGCCCCAGCATTTT
TRBJ2-7 | TRBV5-1 | - | - | CASSLTGAYEQYF | TGCGCCAGCAGCTTGACAGGAGCCTACGAGCAGTACTTC
TRBJ1-5 | TRBV5-5 | few | - | CASSLGPSSNQPQHF | TGTGCCAGCAGCTTGGGGCCCAGCAGCAATCAGCCCCAGCATTTT
TRBJ1-2 | TRBV29-1 | - | - | CSVERWGGYTF | TGCAGCGTGGAACGCTGGGGTGGCTACACCTTC
TRBJ1-2 | TRBV3-1/TRBV3-2 | - | - | CASRKVDSNYGYTF | TGTGCCAGCAGGAAGGTGGACAGCAACTATGGCTACACCTTC
TRBJ1-2 | TRBV7-9 | few | - | CASRPGPIGYTF | TGTGCCAGCAGACCAGGACCGATTGGCTACACCTTC
TRBJ1-5 | TRBV21-1 | - | - | CASSKVPTEERQPQHF | TGTGCCAGCAGCAAAGTCCCGACAGAGGAACGACAGCCCCAGCATTTT
TRBJ2-4 | TRBV7-2 | - | TRBD2 | CASSLDLLAGAGAKNIQYF | TGTGCCAGCAGCTTAGATCTGTTAGCGGGGGCGGGGGCCAAAAACATTCAGTACTTC
TRBJ2-2 | TRBV19 | - | TRBD1 | CASRTGTGNTGELFF | TGTGCCAGTAGGACCGGGACAGGGAACACCGGGGAGCTGTTTTTT
TRBJ1-2 | TRBV11-2 | few | TRBD1 | CASSGTRGRRYGYTF | TGTGCCAGCAGCGGAACCAGGGGGCGCCGGTATGGCTACACCTTC
TRBJ2-5 | TRBV14 | - | - | CASSPFGTKYQETQYF | TGTGCCAGCAGCCCCTTTGGGACAAAGTACCAAGAGACCCAGTACTTC
TRBJ1-5 | TRBV24-1 | - | - | CATSATANNQPQHF | TGTGCCACCAGTGCGACAGCAAACAATCAGCCCCAGCATTTT
TRBJ2-3 | TRBV3-1/TRBV3-2 | - | TRBD2 | CASSQDPSGASSTDTQYF | TGTGCCAGCAGCCAAGACCCTAGCGGGGCGTCTAGCACAGATACGCAGTATTTT
TRBJ1-2 | TRBV20-1 | - | TRBD1 | CSASLRRGQDGYTF | TGCAGTGCTAGTCTACGTAGGGGGCAGGATGGCTACACCTTC
TRBJ2-6 | TRBV5-1 | - | - | CASRPAGIGSSGANVLTF | TGCGCCAGCAGACCGGCTGGCATCGGGAGCTCTGGGGCCAACGTCCTGACTTTC
TRBJ2-1 | TRBV2 | - | - | CASSLTEYNEQFF | TGTGCCAGCAGTTTGACAGAGTACAATGAGCAGTTCTTC
TRBJ2-7 | TRBV4-2 | - | TRBD2 | CASSIQRFSGGTTYEQYF | TGTGCCAGCAGCATCCAAAGGTTTAGCGGGGGGACAACCTACGAGCAGTACTTC
TRBJ2-5 | TRBV3-1/TRBV3-2 | - | - | CASSLKQETQYF | TGTGCCAGCAGCCTAAAGCAAGAGACCCAGTACTTC
TRBJ2-7 | TRBV7-9 | - | - | CASSPFGYHYEQYF | TGTGCCAGCAGCCCTTTTGGTTACCACTACGAGCAGTACTTC
TRBJ1-3 | TRBV5-1 | - | - | CASTGDGNSGNTIYF | TGCGCCAGCACTGGGGACGGAAACTCTGGAAACACCATATATTTT
TRBJ2-1 | TRBV25-1 | - | TRBD2 | CASSETTGTSGYNEQFF | TGTGCCAGCAGTGAAACAACCGGGACTAGCGGGTACAATGAGCAGTTCTTC
TRBJ1-1 | TRBV2 | - | - | CASIEAEGSEAFF | TGTGCCAGCATCGAGGCGGAGGGGTCGGAAGCTTTCTTT
TRBJ2-7 | TRBV5-4 | - | - | CASTHASRHYEQYF | TGTGCCAGCACCCACGCTAGCCGCCACTACGAGCAGTACTTC
TRBJ2-1 | TRBV6-2/TRBV6-3 | - | - | CASSYRNRLTGHEQFF | TGTGCCAGCAGTTACCGTAACAGACTAACGGGCCATGAGCAGTTCTTC
TRBJ1-6 | TRBV6-6 | once | TRBD1 | CASCHLTGTGNSPLHF | TGTGCCAGCTGCCACCTAACCGGGACAGGGAATTCACCCCTCCACTTT
TRBJ1-4 | TRBV6-5 | - | - | CASASEEKLFF | TGTGCCAGCGCCTCCGAAGAAAAACTGTTTTTT
TRBJ2-2 | TRBV5-1 | few | - | CASSLGQRSPGELFF | TGCGCCAGCAGCTTGGGACAGCGGAGTCCCGGGGAGCTGTTTTTT
TRBJ1-2 | TRBV6-1 | once | TRBD1 | CASSARSTGGINYGYTF | TGTGCCAGCAGTGCAAGGTCGACAGGGGGAATAAACTATGGCTACACCTTC
TRBJ2-3 | TRBV9 | once | - | CASSVATGFPDTQYF | TGTGCCAGCAGCGTTGCTACAGGGTTCCCAGATACGCAGTATTTT
TRBJ1-1 | TRBV11-3 | - | - | CASSFAQNTEAFF | TGTGCCAGCAGCTTTGCGCAGAACACTGAAGCTTTCTTT
TRBJ2-5 | TRBV6-6 | - | - | CASSIPGLQETQYF | TGTGCCAGCAGCATCCCGGGACTCCAAGAGACCCAGTACTTC
TRBJ1-4 | TRBV25-1 | - | - | CASSEASGKLFF | TGTGCCAGCAGTGAAGCCTCAGGAAAACTGTTTTTT